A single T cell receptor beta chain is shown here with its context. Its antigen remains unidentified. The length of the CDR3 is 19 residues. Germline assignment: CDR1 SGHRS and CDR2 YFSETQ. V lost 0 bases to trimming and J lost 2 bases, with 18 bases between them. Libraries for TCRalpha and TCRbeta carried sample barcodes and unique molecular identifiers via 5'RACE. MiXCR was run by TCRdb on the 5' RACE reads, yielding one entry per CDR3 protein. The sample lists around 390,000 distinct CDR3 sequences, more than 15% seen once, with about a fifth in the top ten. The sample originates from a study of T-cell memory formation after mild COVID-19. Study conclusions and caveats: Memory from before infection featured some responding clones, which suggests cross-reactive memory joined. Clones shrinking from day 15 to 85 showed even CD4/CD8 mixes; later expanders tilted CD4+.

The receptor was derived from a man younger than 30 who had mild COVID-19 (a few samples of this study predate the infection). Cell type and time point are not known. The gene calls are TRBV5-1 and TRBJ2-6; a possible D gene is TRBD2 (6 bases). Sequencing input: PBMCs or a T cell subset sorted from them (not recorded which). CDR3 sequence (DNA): TGCGCCAGCAGCTTGGCGGGGGACGCTCCCACCCCTGGGGCCAACGTCCTGACTTTC. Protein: CASSLAGDAPTPGANVLTF.